One sample yielded the 27 T cell receptor beta chains listed below, sequenced in a study of response to subunit inactivated influenza vaccine. Each CDR3 protein is one row after TCRdb ran MiXCR on the RT-PCR reads. The sample shows approximately 490,000 distinct CDR3 sequences, 6.5% to 8% of them seen only once. This specimen consisted of PBMCs from blood, obtained approximately 25 months after vaccination. The source of these receptors is a man aged 45-69 years who received an inactivated influenza vaccine.

This clonotype was observed many times. The V call is TRBV7-6, the J call TRBJ2-1, with 7 positions matching TRBD2. V lost 0 bases to trimming and J lost 4 bases; unmatched junction nucleotides: 3. The V gene's germline CDR1 is SGHVS and CDR2 FNYEAQ. CDR3 length: 15 residues. In DNA form, the CDR3 reads TGTGCCAGCAGCTTAGCCGCTAGCGGTTACAATGAGCAGTTCTTC. The encoded protein is CASSLAASGYNEQFF.

This clonotype was counted at least ten times. The rearrangement links TRBV5-1 to TRBJ2-7; D assignment may be TRBD1 or TRBD2 (5 bases each). The CDR3 runs to 16 residues. The ends were cut back, 4 bases at V and 4 bases at J, with 21 bases in the middle. The germline V gene encodes CDR1 SGHRS and CDR2 YFSETQ. CDR3 amino acids: CASSTATGTGKYEQYF. CDR3 DNA sequence: TGCGCCAGCAGCACCGCTACCGGGACGGGGAAATACGAGCAGTACTTC.

This clonotype was recorded many times. The chain is built from TRBV7-2 and TRBJ2-7; 7 positions agree with TRBD2. Germline lookup yields CDR1 SGHTA and CDR2 FQGNSA. The CDR3 runs to 15 residues. The trim removed 1 base at V and 0 bases at J, leaving 3 bases unmatched. Written as DNA, the CDR3 is TGTGCCAGCAGCTTAGAAGGCGGGAGCTCCTACGAGCAGTACTTC. Amino acids: CASSLEGGSSYEQYF. The full variable domain, in which reference TRBV7-2 and TRBJ2-7 provide the parts outside the CDR3, is GAGVSQSPSNKVTEKGKDVELRCDPISGHTALYWYRQSLGQGLEFLIYFQGNSAPDKSGLPSDRFSAERTGGSVSTLTIQRTQQEDSAVYLCASSLEGGSSYEQYFGPGTRLTVT.

This rearrangement joins TRBV29-1 to TRBJ1-1; D might be TRBD1 (6 bases). The germline V gene has CDR1 SQVTM and CDR2 ANQGSEA. The CDR3 contains 12 residues. Trimming left V 6 bases short and J 3 bases short, with 11 bases between. This CDR3 reads CSVGPGDTEAFF. CDR3 nucleotides: TGCAGCGTGGGCCCAGGGGACACTGAAGCTTTCTTT.

Remarks on this clonotype: At one end, the junction sequence differs from germline, possibly due to a read error. The chain recombines TRBV20-1 with TRBJ1-4, with D maybe TRBD1 (6 bases). The CDR3 extends over 13 amino acids. The germline CDR1 and CDR2 sequences are DFQATT and SNEGSKA (reference sequence). DNA for the CDR3: TGCAGTGCTGGAGAAACCGGGACAGAAAAACTGTTTTTT. As protein: CSAGETGTEKLFF.

A remark on this clonotype: A much more abundant neighbour one base away suggests this may be a read error. The V and J genes are TRBV2 and TRBJ2-7; D is perhaps TRBD2 (6 bases). V was clipped by 8 bases and J by 3 bases, with 11 bases between them. The CDR3 is 12 residues long. Per germline, CDR1 SNHLY and CDR2 FYNNEI. The CDR3, as DNA: TGTGCCAGCGGGACTCTAATCTACGAGCAGTACTTC. Protein product: CASGTLIYEQYF. Looking up the rest from reference TRBV2 and TRBJ2-7 gives the full variable domain: EPEVTQTPSHQVTQMGQEVILRCVPISNHLYFYWYRQILGQKVEFLVSFYNNEISEKSEIFDDQFSVERPDGSNFTLKIRSTKLEDSAMYFCASGTLIYEQYFGPGTRLTVT.

This clonotype was counted ten times or more. The rearrangement uses TRBV5-1 and TRBJ2-7, with TRBD1 matching over 7 bases. CDR3 length: 14 residues. Germline CDR1 SGHRS, CDR2 YFSETQ. V lost 3 bases and J lost 5; bases outside the gene matches: 8. The CDR3 here is CASSSRDSLDEQYF. CDR3 DNA: TGCGCCAGCAGCTCCCGGGACAGCCTCGACGAGCAGTACTTC. Complete variable domain (other parts from reference TRBV5-1 and TRBJ2-7): KAGVTQTPRYLIKTRGQQVTLSCSPISGHRSVSWYQQTPGQGLQFLFEYFSETQRNKGNFPGRFSGRQFSNSRSEMNVSTLELGDSALYLCASSSRDSLDEQYFGPGTRLTVT.

The chain couples TRBV27 to TRBJ2-1, with TRBD2 as a possible D gene (6 bases). Trimming removed 2 bases from V and 5 bases from J, with 16 bases in between. The germline CDR1 and CDR2 sequences are MNHEY and SMNVEV (reference sequence). This CDR3 spans 16 amino acids. The CDR3 DNA is TGTGCCAGCAGTTTAGTGGCTAGCGTTTTGAACAATGAGCAGTTCTTC. Translation gives CASSLVASVLNNEQFF.

Only a few counts were recorded for this clonotype. This chain links TRBV3-1 with TRBJ2-7; 11 bases are a match to TRBD1. Trimming at V came to 1 base and at J to 4 bases, leaving 3 bases not matched to a gene. In germline, CDR1 is LGHDT, CDR2 YNNKEL (reference sequence). This CDR3 comprises 15 residues. The CDR3 coding sequence is TGTGCCAGCAGCCAAGCGGACAGGGGGCCATACGAGCAGTACTTC. This gives the protein CASSQADRGPYEQYF.

This clonotype was picked up many times. The V call is TRBV5-1, the J call TRBJ2-7, with TRBD2 matching 8 bases. The CDR3 sequence is 15 residues long. V lost 2 bases and J lost 2; bases outside the gene matches: 6. Germline values: CDR1 SGHRS, CDR2 YFSETQ. CDR3 loop: CASSFDGTRTYEQYF. In DNA, the CDR3 is TGCGCCAGCAGCTTTGACGGGACTAGAACCTACGAGCAGTACTTC.

V usage is TRBV5-1 and J usage is TRBJ2-5; D is undetermined. V lost 5 bases and J 1 base, leaving 12 bases between the germline ends. Germline V gives CDR1 SGHRS, CDR2 YFSETQ. This CDR3 has 14 residues. CDR3 DNA sequence: TGCGCCAGCAGGGGTAGGGAACTCCAAGAGACCCAGTACTTC. Its translation: CASRGRELQETQYF.

This clonotype was found once. The CDR3 DNA follows: TGCAGTGCTAGACGGCAGGCGCTTTCTGAAGAGCAGTACTTC. Protein product: CSARRQALSEEQYF. This sequence joins TRBV20-1 and TRBJ2-7; D is undetermined. Trimming took 2 bases from V and 7 from J, leaving 18 bases between them. The CDR3 runs 14 residues. CDR1 DFQATT and CDR2 SNEGSKA come from the germline V gene (reference sequence).

The chain is built from TRBV6-5 and TRBJ1-2; perhaps TRBD1 as D (5 bases). The V gene's germline CDR1 is MNHEY and CDR2 SVGAGI. The CDR3 is 12 amino acids. V was cut by 6 bases and J by 10 bases, with 15 bases left in between. The CDR3 sequence is CASSTVGTDYTF. The CDR3 DNA reads as TGTGCCAGCAGCACCGTGGGGACTGACTACACCTTC.

This chain joins TRBV7-6 and TRBJ2-3, with TRBD2 matching 7 bases. V lost 2 bases, J lost 2 bases, and 13 bases stayed unmatched. Germline V lookup: CDR1 SGHVS, CDR2 FNYEAQ. The CDR3 has 18 amino acids. The CDR3 here is CASSLLAQRGLNTDTQYF. The CDR3, as DNA: TGTGCCAGCAGCTTACTTGCCCAGCGGGGCCTTAACACAGATACGCAGTATTTT.

This clonotype has a count of ten or more. The V gene is TRBV6-2 or TRBV6-3, the J gene TRBJ1-2; D gene uncertain. The germline V gene encodes CDR1 MNHEY and CDR2 SVGEGT. The V end was cut by 5 bases, the J end by 3 bases, with 7 bases between. The CDR3 is 12 residues long. The CDR3 DNA sequence: TGTGCCAGCAGTGTCCGGGACTATGGCTACACCTTC. It encodes CASSVRDYGYTF.

This clonotype has just a few counts. V is TRBV19 and J is TRBJ2-1, with 7 bases fitting TRBD2. The V gene's germline CDR1 is LNHDA and CDR2 SQIVND (reference sequence). The CDR3 is 15 amino acids. With V trimmed by 2 bases and J by 6 bases, 7 bases remained unmatched. CDR3 amino acids: CASSISASGLNEQFF. The CDR3, as DNA: TGTGCCAGTAGTATATCGGCTAGCGGACTCAATGAGCAGTTCTTC.

The V call is TRBV7-2, the J call TRBJ2-2; D may be TRBD2 (6 bases). CDR1 and CDR2 from the germline V gene are SGHTA and FQGNSA. The V end was cut by 5 bases, the J end by 3 bases, with 10 bases between. This CDR3 contains 14 residues. The CDR3 loop is CASSRGVDTGELFF. Here the CDR3 DNA reads TGTGCCAGCAGCCGCGGGGTTGACACCGGGGAGCTGTTTTTT.

This clonotype showed up just a few times. The chain is built from TRBV6-1 and TRBJ1-6; 8 nucleotides agree with TRBD1. Germline V gene lookup returns CDR1 MNHNS and CDR2 SASEGT. The CDR3 totals 14 residues. Unmatched junction bases numbered 3, after V lost 6 bases and J lost 5 bases. The CDR3 coding sequence is TGTGCCAGCAGAACGACAGGGGATAATTCACCCCTCCACTTT. Translated: CASRTTGDNSPLHF.

The chain couples TRBV28 to TRBJ2-1; TRBD2 aligns across 7 bases. The CDR3 contains 15 residues. The junction had 10 bases not matched to a gene; V was cut back by 2 bases and J by 9 bases. The germline V gene has CDR1 MDHEN and CDR2 SYDVKM. CDR3 protein: CASSLIGTSGGEQFF. The CDR3 DNA reads TGTGCCAGCAGTTTAATCGGGACCTCGGGGGGTGAGCAGTTCTTC. The whole variable domain, filled in from reference TRBV28 and TRBJ2-1, reads DVKVTQSSRYLVKRTGEKVFLECVQDMDHENMFWYRQDPGLGLRLIYFSYDVKMKEKGDIPEGYSVSREKKERFSLILESASTNQTSMYLCASSLIGTSGGEQFFGPGTRLTVL.

V usage is TRBV14 and J usage is TRBJ2-7; no clear D gene. Trimming removed 1 base from V and 4 bases from J, with 14 bases in between. Germline loops: CDR1 SGHDN, CDR2 FVKESK. The CDR3 contains 15 residues. The CDR3 region has the DNA TGTGCCAGCAGCCAAGTTTACGGACGGCCATACGAGCAGTACTTC. This translates into CASSQVYGRPYEQYF.

This chain uses TRBV4-2 with TRBJ1-6, with a tentative D call TRBD1 (5 bases). Germline CDR1 LGHNA, CDR2 YNFKEQ. V was cut by 2 bases and J by 10 bases, with 15 bases left in between. The CDR3 extends over 15 amino acids. Written as DNA, the CDR3 is TGTGCCAGCAGCCAACCCCAGGGTTTAGGGTCACCCCTCCACTTT. Amino acid sequence: CASSQPQGLGSPLHF.

This clonotype was observed a few times. The gene calls are TRBV6-2 or TRBV6-3 and TRBJ2-5; the D gene is possibly TRBD2 (6 bases). Germline CDR1 and CDR2: MNHEY and SVGEGT. This CDR3 contains 16 residues. V was clipped by 6 bases and J by 1 base, with 18 bases between them. Written as DNA, the CDR3 is TGTGCCAGCAGCTACCCTTTTGGAGGGCCCCAAGAGACCCAGTACTTC. This sequence encodes CASSYPFGGPQETQYF.

In this sample, this clonotype turned up a few times. This chain joins TRBV6-6 and TRBJ2-1; perhaps TRBD2 as D (7 bases). Germline CDR1 MNHNY, CDR2 SVGAGI (reference sequence). V was trimmed by 6 bases and J by 10 bases, leaving 16 bases between them. This CDR3 contains 13 residues. The CDR3 nucleotides read TGTGCCAGCAGGGGGGGGGGGCAGGGCGAGCAGTTCTTC. Protein sequence: CASRGGGQGEQFF.

V and J are TRBV20-1 and TRBJ2-3; maybe TRBD1 (6 bases). The germline gives CDR1 DFQATT, CDR2 SNEGSKA (reference sequence). CDR3 length equals 16 residues. V gave up 7 bases and J gave up 0 bases, with 20 bases separating them. CDR3 nucleotide sequence: TGCAGTGTTTTACGACACGGGACACTTAGCACAGATACGCAGTATTTT. This codes for CSVLRHGTLSTDTQYF.

The chain couples TRBV14 to TRBJ2-3; TRBD1 agrees at 7 bases. J gave up 2 bases and V 5 bases, and 10 bases lay outside the gene matches. Germline V gene data show CDR1 as SGHDN and CDR2 as FVKESK. The CDR3 length is 16 residues. The CDR3 sequence: CASSSRDSTITDTQYF. CDR3 nucleotide sequence: TGTGCCAGCAGCTCCCGGGACAGCACCATCACAGATACGCAGTATTTT.

This clonotype was found a few times. Its ends do not fully match the called genes, so a read error is possible. The V gene is TRBV10-3, the J gene TRBJ2-5, with a tentative D call TRBD1 (6 bases). Germline assignment: CDR1 ENHRY and CDR2 SYGVKD. CDR3 length: 12 residues. The chain's CDR3 is CAISDWGRSFDF. Here the CDR3 DNA reads TGTGCCATCAGTGATTGGGGGCGGTCTTTTGACTTC.

The chain links TRBV3-1 to TRBJ2-7; D is unclear. Germline values: CDR1 LGHDT, CDR2 YNNKEL (reference sequence). With 2 bases removed from V and 2 bases from J, the gap between germline ends came to 13 bases. The CDR3 contains 15 residues. The CDR3 is CASSQTVVGTYEQYF. CDR3 DNA sequence: TGTGCCAGCAGCCAAACCGTAGTAGGGACCTACGAGCAGTACTTC.